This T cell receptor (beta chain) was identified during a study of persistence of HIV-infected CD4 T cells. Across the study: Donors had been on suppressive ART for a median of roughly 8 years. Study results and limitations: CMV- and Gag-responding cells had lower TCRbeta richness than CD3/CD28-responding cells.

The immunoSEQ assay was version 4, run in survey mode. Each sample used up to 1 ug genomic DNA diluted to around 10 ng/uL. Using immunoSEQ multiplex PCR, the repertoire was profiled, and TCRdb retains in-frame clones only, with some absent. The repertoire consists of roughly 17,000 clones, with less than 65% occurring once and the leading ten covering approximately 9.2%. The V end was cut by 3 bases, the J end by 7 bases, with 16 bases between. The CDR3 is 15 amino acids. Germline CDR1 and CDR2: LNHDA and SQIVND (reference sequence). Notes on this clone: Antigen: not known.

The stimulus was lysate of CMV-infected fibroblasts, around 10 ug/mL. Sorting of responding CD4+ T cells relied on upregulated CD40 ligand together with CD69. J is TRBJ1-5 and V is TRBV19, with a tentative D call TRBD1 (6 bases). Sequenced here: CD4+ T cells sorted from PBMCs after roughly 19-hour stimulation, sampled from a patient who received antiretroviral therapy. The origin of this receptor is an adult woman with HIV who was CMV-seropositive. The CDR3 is CASSISGTSGQPQHF. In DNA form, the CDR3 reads TGTGCCAGTAGTATTTCGGGGACATCGGGGCAGCCCCAGCATTTT.